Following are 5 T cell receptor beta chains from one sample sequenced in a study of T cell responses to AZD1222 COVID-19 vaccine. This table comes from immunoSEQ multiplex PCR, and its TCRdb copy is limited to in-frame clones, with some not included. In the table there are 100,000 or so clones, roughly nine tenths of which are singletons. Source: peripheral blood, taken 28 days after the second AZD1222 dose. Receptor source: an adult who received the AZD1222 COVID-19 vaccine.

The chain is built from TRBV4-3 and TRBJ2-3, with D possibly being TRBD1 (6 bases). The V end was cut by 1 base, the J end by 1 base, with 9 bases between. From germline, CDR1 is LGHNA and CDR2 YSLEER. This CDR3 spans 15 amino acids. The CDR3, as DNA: TGCGCCAGCAGCCAAGCACAGGGACGCACAGATACGCAGTATTTT. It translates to CASSQAQGRTDTQYF.

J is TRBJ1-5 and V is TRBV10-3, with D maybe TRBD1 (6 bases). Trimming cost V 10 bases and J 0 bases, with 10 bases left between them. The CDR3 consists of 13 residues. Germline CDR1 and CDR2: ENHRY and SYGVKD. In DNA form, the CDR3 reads TGTGCCACCGGACAGACTAGCAATCAGCCCCAGCATTTT. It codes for CATGQTSNQPQHF.

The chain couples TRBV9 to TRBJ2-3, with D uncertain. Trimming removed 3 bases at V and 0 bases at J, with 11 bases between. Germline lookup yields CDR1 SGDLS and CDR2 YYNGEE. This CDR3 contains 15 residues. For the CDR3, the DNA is TGTGCCAGCAGCGCAGTAGTTGGTAGCACAGATACGCAGTATTTT. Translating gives CASSAVVGSTDTQYF.

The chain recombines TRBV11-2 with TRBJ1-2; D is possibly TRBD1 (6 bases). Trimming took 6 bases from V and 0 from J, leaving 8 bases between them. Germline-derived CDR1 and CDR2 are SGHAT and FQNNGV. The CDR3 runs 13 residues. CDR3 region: CASSDRTNYGYTF. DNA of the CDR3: TGTGCCAGCAGTGACAGGACTAACTATGGCTACACCTTC. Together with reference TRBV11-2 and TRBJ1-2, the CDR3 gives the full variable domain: EAGVAQSPRYKIIEKRQSVAFWCNPISGHATLYWYQQILGQGPKLLIQFQNNGVVDDSQLPKDRFSAERLKGVDSTLKIQPAKLEDSAVYLCASSDRTNYGYTFGSGTRLTVV.

The DNA for the CDR3 is TGCGCCAGCAGCTATGGACAGGGCCGTGGCTACACCTTC. Translated: CASSYGQGRGYTF. V gene TRBV5-1 combines with J gene TRBJ1-2, with 8 bases lining up with TRBD1. The CDR3 totals 13 residues. J was trimmed by 7 bases and V by 3 bases; bases with no gene match: 5. Looked up from germline, CDR1 is SGHRS and CDR2 is YFSETQ. The full variable domain, its missing parts supplied by reference TRBV5-1 and TRBJ1-2, is KAGVTQTPRYLIKTRGQQVTLSCSPISGHRSVSWYQQTPGQGLQFLFEYFSETQRNKGNFPGRFSGRQFSNSRSEMNVSTLELGDSALYLCASSYGQGRGYTFGSGTRLTVV.